The 13 T cell receptor beta chains below were found in one sample sequenced in a study of a mutant IDH1 vaccine in newly diagnosed glioma (dated by TCRdb to the early 2020s). The time point label for this specimen denotes: baseline, week 1 (first vaccination visit). The treatment or condition label here, explained by the study, means: pre-vaccination baseline after standard-of-care therapy. The receptor library was made with the immunoSEQ multiplex PCR assay. TCRdb took over this immuneACCESS table, retaining in-frame rearrangements with V and J assigned. Such tables are incomplete; in checked studies, under half of the missing clones stem from an unresolved V gene, and the remainder is unexplained. Within this sample are roughly 99,000 clones, with about 90% of them counted one time only. The top ten constitute approximately 0.58% of the sample. The material sequenced was PBMCs, taken from a glioma patient treated with radiotherapy, temozolomide or both. These receptors were taken from a woman aged 45-60 years with glioma.

This chain links TRBV2 with TRBJ1-2, with TRBD1 matching 10 bases. Germline CDR1 and CDR2: SNHLY and FYNNEI. This CDR3 contains 15 residues. V shed 6 bases, J shed 3 bases, and the junction held 7 bases outside the gene matches. The CDR3 here is CASRLGQGRYYGYTF. The CDR3 DNA is TGTGCCAGCAGACTGGGACAGGGGCGGTACTATGGCTACACCTTC.

The chain couples TRBV4-1 to TRBJ1-1; no clear D gene. Germline V lookup: CDR1 MGHRA, CDR2 YSYEKL. V lost 5 bases and J lost 0, with 22 bases in between. CDR3 length: 18 amino acids. The CDR3 spells CASSNLVAVRRVNTEAFF. CDR3 bases: TGCGCCAGCAGCAACCTGGTAGCGGTCCGGAGGGTGAACACTGAAGCTTTCTTT.

The chain recombines TRBV27 with TRBJ2-4; 9 nucleotides match TRBD2. This CDR3 is 15 amino acids long. Trimming cost V 2 bases and J 7 bases; bases outside gene matches: 6. CDR1 is MNHEY and CDR2 is SMNVEV in the germline V gene (reference sequence). This CDR3 is CASSLVAGVLNIQYF. CDR3 DNA: TGTGCCAGCAGTTTAGTAGCGGGAGTTTTGAACATTCAGTACTTC.

The chain carries TRBV30 and TRBJ2-2; TRBD1 aligns across 11 bases. The trim removed 3 bases at V and 5 bases at J, leaving 5 bases unmatched. Germline CDR1 GTSNPN, CDR2 SVGIG (reference sequence). The CDR3 length is 15 residues. This CDR3 is CAWRRDRGYTGELFF. CDR3 bases: TGTGCCTGGAGGCGGGACAGGGGGTATACCGGGGAGCTGTTTTTT.

The chain couples TRBV28 to TRBJ1-1; no definite D call. Germline CDR1 is MDHEN and CDR2 is SYDVKM. V lost 8 bases and J 3 bases, leaving 13 bases between the germline ends. The CDR3 is 13 amino acids. DNA for the CDR3: TGTGCCAGCTGTCCCAGAGTAGACACTGAAGCTTTCTTT. Translating gives CASCPRVDTEAFF.

The CDR3 protein is CASHGWTSGRRDEQFF. CDR3 nucleotides: TGTGCCAGCCACGGATGGACTAGCGGGAGGAGGGATGAGCAGTTCTTC. The chain carries TRBV2 and TRBJ2-1, with 14 bases lining up with TRBD2. Germline CDR1 and CDR2: SNHLY and FYNNEI. Unmatched junction bases numbered 11, after V lost 8 bases and J lost 8 bases. This CDR3 comprises 16 residues.

The chain is built from TRBV6-5 and TRBJ2-7; 7 bases fit TRBD1. The CDR3 has 13 residues. V lost 6 bases to trimming and J lost 2 bases; unmatched junction nucleotides: 4. Germline CDR1 is MNHEY and CDR2 is SVGAGI. The CDR3 reads CASRGTVTYEQYF. The CDR3 DNA reads as TGTGCCAGCAGAGGGACAGTTACCTACGAGCAGTACTTC.

The chain employs TRBV10-3 and TRBJ2-1; D remains unclear. CDR1 and CDR2 from the germline V gene are ENHRY and SYGVKD. V was trimmed by 4 bases and J by 6 bases, leaving 10 bases between them. The CDR3 totals 13 residues. In nucleotides, the CDR3 is TGTGCCATCAGTGCACTTGGGGTCAATGAGCAGTTCTTC. Protein product: CAISALGVNEQFF.

This clone was recorded only once. The J gene is TRBJ1-5, the V gene TRBV2; the D gene is possibly TRBD1 (6 bases). Trimming shortened V by 4 bases and J by 4 bases, and 11 bases separated the two germline ends. The CDR3 has 14 residues. Germline V gene data show CDR1 as SNHLY and CDR2 as FYNNEI. CDR3 DNA: TGTGCCAGCAGTGGGGACACCAGAAATCAGCCCCAGCATTTT. This sequence encodes CASSGDTRNQPQHF.

The V gene is TRBV18, the J gene TRBJ2-1; possibly TRBD1 or TRBD2 for D (5 bases each). Germline lookup yields CDR1 KGHSH and CDR2 LQKENI. Deletions cut 6 bases from V and 8 bases from J, with 20 bases between. This CDR3 has 15 residues. CDR3 bases: TGTGCCAGCTCTCTCTCTGACGGGACGGTCGATGAGCAGTTCTTC. Encoded protein: CASSLSDGTVDEQFF.

The chain combines TRBV18 with TRBJ2-7; 9 bases are a match to TRBD1. J gave up 3 bases and V 1 base, and 7 bases lay outside the gene matches. There are 16 residues in the CDR3. CDR1 and CDR2 from the germline V gene are KGHSH and LQKENI. CDR3 sequence reads: CASSPRDRVKVYEQYF. The CDR3 DNA reads TGTGCCAGCTCACCACGGGACAGGGTAAAGGTCTACGAGCAGTACTTC.

To note about this clone: Within the sample, other DNA sequences also encode this same CDR3. This chain connects TRBV5-5 to TRBJ2-7; D may be TRBD2 (6 bases). The V gene's germline CDR1 is SGHKS and CDR2 YYEKEE (reference sequence). The CDR3 length is 15 residues. Trimming took off 0 bases at V and 0 bases at J, with 10 bases between the two ends. CDR3 sequence (DNA): TGTGCCAGCAGCTTGGCGGGAGTTAACTCCTACGAGCAGTACTTC. Encoded protein: CASSLAGVNSYEQYF.

The sample holds a few counts of this clone. The rearrangement links TRBV2 to TRBJ1-1; weak D call: TRBD1 (5 bases). The CDR3 length is 13 residues. CDR1 and CDR2 from the germline V gene are SNHLY and FYNNEI. Trimming took off 4 bases at V and 5 bases at J, with 11 bases between the two ends. In nucleotides, the CDR3 is TGTGCCAGCAGTGCTACAGGACGGACTGAAGCTTTCTTT. It translates to CASSATGRTEAFF.